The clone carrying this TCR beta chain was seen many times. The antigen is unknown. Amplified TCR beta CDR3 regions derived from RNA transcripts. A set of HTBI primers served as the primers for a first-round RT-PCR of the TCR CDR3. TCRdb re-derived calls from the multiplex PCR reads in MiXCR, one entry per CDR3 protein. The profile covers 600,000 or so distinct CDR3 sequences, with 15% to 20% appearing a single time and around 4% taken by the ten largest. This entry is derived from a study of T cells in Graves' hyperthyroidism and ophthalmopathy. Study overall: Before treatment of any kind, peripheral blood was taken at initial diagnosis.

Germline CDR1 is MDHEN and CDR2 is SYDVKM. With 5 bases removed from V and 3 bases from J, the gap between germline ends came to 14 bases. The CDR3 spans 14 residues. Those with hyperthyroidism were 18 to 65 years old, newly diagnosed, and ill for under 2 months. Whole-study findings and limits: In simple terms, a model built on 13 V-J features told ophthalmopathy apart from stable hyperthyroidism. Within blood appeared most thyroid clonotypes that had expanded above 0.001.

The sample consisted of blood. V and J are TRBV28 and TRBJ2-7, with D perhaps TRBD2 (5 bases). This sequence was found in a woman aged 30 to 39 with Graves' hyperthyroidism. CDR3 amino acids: CASSVHSGDYEQYF. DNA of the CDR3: TGTGCCAGCAGTGTGCACAGCGGTGACTACGAGCAGTACTTC.